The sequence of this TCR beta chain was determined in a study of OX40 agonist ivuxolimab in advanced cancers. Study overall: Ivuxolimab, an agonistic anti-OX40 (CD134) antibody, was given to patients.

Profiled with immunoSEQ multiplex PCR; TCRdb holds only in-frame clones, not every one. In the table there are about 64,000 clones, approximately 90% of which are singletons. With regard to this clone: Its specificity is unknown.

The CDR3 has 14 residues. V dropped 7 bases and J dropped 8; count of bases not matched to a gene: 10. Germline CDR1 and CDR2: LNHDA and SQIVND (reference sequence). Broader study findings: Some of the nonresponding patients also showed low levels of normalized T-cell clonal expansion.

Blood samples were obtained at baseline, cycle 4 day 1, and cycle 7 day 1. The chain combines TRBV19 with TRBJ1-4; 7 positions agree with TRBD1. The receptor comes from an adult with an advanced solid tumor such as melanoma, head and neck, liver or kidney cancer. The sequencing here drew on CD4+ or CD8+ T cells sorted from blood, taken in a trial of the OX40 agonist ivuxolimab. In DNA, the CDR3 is TGTGCCAGTATGTCTAGGGGGCGCGGGGAAAAACTGTTTTTT. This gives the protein CASMSRGRGEKLFF.